This passage covers 14 T cell receptor beta chains from one sample sequenced in a study of graft-versus-host responses after intestinal transplantation. What these receptors recognize is not known. Measured with immunoSEQ multiplex PCR; TCRdb has only the in-frame clones, and not every one. The sample shows tens of thousands of clones, 94% of them seen only once. The specimen was unstimulated CD4+ T cells sorted from spleen or lymph node cells, collected before transplant. Every receptor here comes from a human donor who was the organ donor for an intestinal transplant.

The gene calls are TRBV29-1 and TRBJ2-2, with D maybe TRBD2 (6 bases). Germline V gene data show CDR1 as SQVTM and CDR2 as ANQGSEA. V shed 4 bases and J shed 4 bases, with 13 bases lying between them. The CDR3 is 14 residues long. The CDR3 loop is CSVVAGILTGELFF. CDR3 in DNA: TGCAGCGTTGTCGCGGGAATACTCACCGGGGAGCTGTTTTTT.

The chain combines TRBV5-4 with TRBJ2-3, with D tentatively TRBD2 (5 bases). The CDR3 loop spans 16 amino acids. In germline, CDR1 is SGHNT, CDR2 YYREEE (reference sequence). V lost 6 bases and J 3 bases, leaving 20 bases between the germline ends. CDR3 sequence (DNA): TGTGCCAGCAACCCACCCTATCCGGGGAGAACAGATACGCAGTATTTT. Encoded protein: CASNPPYPGRTDTQYF.

The rearrangement joins TRBV7-2 to TRBJ1-2; TRBD1 agrees at 8 bases. The CDR3 consists of 15 residues. The V gene end was trimmed by 4 bases and the J gene end by 5 bases; junction bases not matched to a gene: 9. Germline CDR1 and CDR2: SGHTA and FQGNSA. This CDR3 is CASSSYRGASYGYTF. For the CDR3, the DNA is TGTGCCAGCAGCTCCTACAGGGGGGCGTCATATGGCTACACCTTC.

This sequence joins TRBV4-2 and TRBJ2-1, with a weak D call TRBD2 (6 bases). Germline values: CDR1 LGHNA, CDR2 YNFKEQ. With 4 bases removed from V and 6 bases from J, the gap between germline ends came to 16 bases. This CDR3 is built from 15 residues. The CDR3 sequence: CASSPEGLASNEQFF. The CDR3 DNA is TGTGCCAGCAGCCCCGAAGGTCTAGCGAGCAATGAGCAGTTCTTC.

V and J are TRBV29-1 and TRBJ1-1; no reliable D call. This CDR3 is 10 amino acids long. Germline V gene sequence: CDR1 SQVTM, CDR2 ANQGSEA. The ends were cut back, 7 bases at V and 3 bases at J, with 6 bases in the middle. The CDR3 sequence is CSGTYTEAFF. The CDR3 nucleotides read TGCAGCGGGACGTACACTGAAGCTTTCTTT.

In this sample, this clone turned up once. V and J are TRBV21-1 and TRBJ1-1. TRBV21-1 is deemed a pseudogene. This CDR3 comprises 19 residues. This CDR3 reads CASSKGFLASPGGYTEAFF. CDR3 coding DNA: TGTGCCAGCAGCAAAGGCTTCCTGGCGTCCCCGGGGGGGTACACTGAAGCTTTCTTT.

J is TRBJ1-3 and V is TRBV2; D might be TRBD1 (6 bases). Germline CDR1 and CDR2: SNHLY and FYNNEI. Trimming removed 5 bases at V and 3 bases at J, with 11 bases between. This CDR3 is built from 14 residues. CDR3 sequence reads: CASSSTGLGNTIYF. The CDR3 bases are TGTGCCAGCAGTTCAACAGGGCTTGGAAACACCATATATTTT.

This chain joins TRBV5-1 and TRBJ1-2; weak D call: TRBD1 (5 bases). The germline V gene has CDR1 SGHRS and CDR2 YFSETQ. Trimming took 7 bases from V and 6 from J, leaving 13 bases between them. The CDR3 is 12 amino acids. The CDR3 region has the DNA TGCGCCAGCCATCTCGGGGCGGATGGCTACACCTTC. As protein: CASHLGADGYTF.

The sample holds one count of this clone. This sequence joins TRBV4-1 and TRBJ1-5; weak D call: TRBD1 (5 bases). Trimming cost V 3 bases and J 1 base, with 16 bases left between them. CDR1 is MGHRA, CDR2 YSYEKL, per germline. The CDR3 has 17 residues. The DNA for the CDR3 is TGCGCCAGCAGCCATCTAGACCGGGGCTCGAGCAATCAGCCCCAGCATTTT. Amino acids: CASSHLDRGSSNQPQHF.

The chain carries TRBV10-3 and TRBJ2-5, with D possibly called TRBD1 or TRBD2 (6 bases each). The J call may be in error: the DNA end matches TRBJ2-7 better. This CDR3 is built from 14 residues. Germline V gene data show CDR1 as ENHRY and CDR2 as SYGVKD. The CDR3 loop reads CAISEVRGVGEQYF. The CDR3 bases are TGTGCCATCAGTGAGGTTAGGGGGGTGGGCGAGCAGTACTTC.

This rearrangement joins TRBV11-1 to TRBJ1-1, with D possibly matching TRBD1 (6 bases). V lost 2 bases, J lost 5 bases, and 6 bases lay in between. The CDR3 has 12 residues. Germline V gene data show CDR1 as SGHAT and CDR2 as FQDESV (reference sequence). The CDR3 nucleotides read TGTGCCAGCAGCTTAAGGGGGACTGAAGCTTTCTTT. Translation gives CASSLRGTEAFF.

The gene calls are TRBV6-5 and TRBJ2-1; TRBD2 matches at 8 bases. This CDR3 comprises 15 residues. CDR1 MNHEY and CDR2 SVGAGI come from the germline V gene. The ends lost 1 base at V and 6 bases at J; junction bases unmatched: 5. The CDR3 protein is CASSYWRGAINEQFF. CDR3 DNA sequence: TGTGCCAGCAGTTACTGGCGGGGGGCGATCAATGAGCAGTTCTTC.

The chain links TRBV14 to TRBJ1-1; perhaps TRBD1 as D (5 bases). Germline assignment: CDR1 SGHDN and CDR2 FVKESK. V lost 1 base to trimming and J lost 1 base, with 13 bases between them. This CDR3 is 16 amino acids long. CDR3 region: CASSQVAGGENTEAFF. CDR3 bases: TGTGCCAGCAGCCAAGTCGCGGGGGGGGAGAACACTGAAGCTTTCTTT. The complete variable domain, with remaining parts taken from reference TRBV14 and TRBJ1-1, reads EAGVTQFPSHSVIEKGQTVTLRCDPISGHDNLYWYRRVMGKEIKFLLHFVKESKQDESGMPNNRFLAERTGGTYSTLKVQPAELEDSGVYFCASSQVAGGENTEAFFGQGTRLTVV.

The V call is TRBV12-5, the J call TRBJ1-6; no reliable D call. V dropped 1 base and J dropped 8 bases, with 6 bases sitting between them. The CDR3 totals 13 residues. Looked up from germline, CDR1 is LGHNT and CDR2 is FRNRAP. The CDR3 sequence: CASGLDGDSPLHF. CDR3 nucleotide sequence: TGTGCTAGTGGTTTGGACGGGGATTCACCCCTCCACTTT.